These T cell receptor beta chains were read from a single sample in a study of cytomegalovirus exposure and HLA in healthy donors. TCRdb's table, derived via immunoSEQ multiplex PCR, lists solely in-frame clones and lacks some. The sample holds 100,000 to 150,000 clones, roughly 86% seen once. Material for sequencing was PBMCs. Every receptor here comes from a man aged 30-40 years in good health and CMV-seronegative. CDR3s include the opening cysteine and the closing phenylalanine or tryptophan. The order of the fields is D gene, V gene, clone size, CDR3 length, J gene, CDR3 protein, CDR3 DNA. A D gene is named only where the DNA matches it firmly. For some rows the clone size is stated as once, few or many, or as a class when expanded; others skip it.

NA	TRBV5-6	NA	15	TRBJ2-7	CASSWGHLPTYEQYF	TGTGCCAGCAGCTGGGGACATCTGCCTACCTACGAGCAGTACTTC
NA	TRBV4-1	NA	15	TRBJ1-4	CASSQGPGEDEKLFF	TGCGCCAGCAGCCAAGGTCCGGGAGAGGATGAAAAACTGTTTTTT
NA	TRBV6-1	NA	11	TRBJ2-1	CASMVRNEQFF	TGTGCCAGCATGGTTAGAAATGAGCAGTTCTTC
NA	TRBV9	NA	15	TRBJ1-1	CASSPLLTGDTEAFF	TGTGCCAGCAGCCCCCTTTTGACGGGTGACACTGAAGCTTTCTTT
TRBD2	TRBV4-1	NA	15	TRBJ2-3	CASSGRLAVTDTQYF	TGCGCCAGCAGCGGGCGACTAGCGGTCACAGATACGCAGTATTTT
NA	TRBV6-1	once	15	TRBJ2-7	CASSEWTAEFYEQYF	TGTGCCAGCAGTGAATGGACAGCAGAATTCTACGAGCAGTACTTC
TRBD1	TRBV7-3	NA	15	TRBJ1-6	CASSLSGQGTDPLHF	TGTGCCAGCAGCTTATCCGGACAGGGGACCGACCCCCTCCACTTT
TRBD1	TRBV18	NA	15	TRBJ2-7	CASSPPGTGAYEQYF	TGTGCCAGCTCACCACCGGGGACAGGGGCCTACGAGCAGTACTTC
TRBD2	TRBV9	NA	17	TRBJ2-1	CASSVDLAGGRGNEQFF	TGTGCCAGCAGCGTAGATTTAGCGGGGGGGCGAGGGAATGAGCAGTTCTTC
NA	TRBV28	NA	11	TRBJ1-2	CASAGDYGYTF	TGTGCCAGCGCGGGGGACTATGGCTACACCTTC
NA	TRBV6-5	NA	15	TRBJ1-2	CASRERVVILDGYTF	TGTGCCAGCAGGGAACGGGTCGTAATTCTGGATGGCTACACCTTC
NA	TRBV7-9	NA	15	TRBJ2-7	CASSLSGEPQYEQYF	TGTGCCAGCAGCTTATCAGGGGAGCCTCAGTACGAGCAGTACTTC
TRBD1	TRBV7-9	NA	17	TRBJ2-4	CASSLGVGTGGKNIQYF	TGTGCCAGCAGCTTAGGCGTCGGGACAGGGGGCAAAAACATTCAGTACTTC
TRBD1	TRBV27	NA	16	TRBJ1-5	CASSLGPGTGDQPQHF	TGTGCCAGCAGTTTAGGTCCCGGGACAGGGGACCAGCCCCAGCATTTT
NA	TRBV6-5	NA	13	TRBJ1-5	CASTGGAGQPQHF	TGTGCCAGCACAGGTGGGGCAGGTCAGCCCCAGCATTTT
NA	TRBV5-6	NA	15	TRBJ2-3	CASSLVAGSTDTQYF	TGTGCCAGCAGCTTGGTGGCGGGGAGCACAGATACGCAGTATTTT
TRBD1	TRBV2	NA	13	TRBJ1-2	CASSEPTGAGYTF	TGTGCCAGCAGTGAACCGACAGGGGCCGGCTACACCTTC